This section outlines one T cell receptor beta chain sequence together with its context. TCRdb called the RT-PCR reads again in MiXCR, with one record for every CDR3 protein. Of about 88,000 distinct CDR3 sequences in the sample, around 49% are singletons; the top ten hold 50% to 75%. The CDR3 length is 13 residues. Trimming stripped 5 bases from V and 6 bases from J, with 13 bases between. The germline gives CDR1 MNHEY, CDR2 SVGAGI. These data belong to a study of patients and donors after allogeneic stem cell transplantation. The V and J genes are TRBV6-5 and TRBJ1-2; perhaps TRBD1 as D (5 bases). The clonotype was recovered from a human donor who was either an allogeneic HSCT recipient or a stem cell or donor lymphocyte infusion donor (not recorded which). It is not recorded whose cells these are; they may come from a transplant donor. Sequenced: blood, either unsorted or a sorted T cell fraction (not recorded which). The CDR3 nucleotides are TGTGCCAGCAGTACACCGACAGTAAATGGCTACACCTTC. Its translation: CASSTPTVNGYTF.